These 16 T cell receptor beta chains were all obtained from the same sample, sequenced in a study of regulatory T cells in long-lasting Graves disease. Regarding time point: newly diagnosed GD, antithyroid drugs for less than 3 months. Preparation of the TCR library used RNA extracted from PBMCs. CDR3 regions were amplified by Arm-PCR using iRepertoire HTBI primers to build TCR beta libraries. MiXCR, applied by TCRdb to the multiplex PCR reads, yields one record per CDR3 protein. The sample consists of more than 450,000 distinct CDR3 sequences, around 11% of them appearing once. The sample was also linked to a second study, of T cells in Graves' hyperthyroidism and ophthalmopathy.

Here the sequenced sample was peripheral blood mononuclear cells (PBMCs), taken at new diagnosis, from a patient treated with antithyroid drugs. These receptors were collected from a woman in her twenties or thirties with Graves disease.

This clonotype was observed many times. The V and J genes are TRBV11-2 and TRBJ2-7; the D is unclear. This CDR3 is built from 14 residues. Trimming removed 0 bases from V and 3 bases from J, with 9 bases in between. Germline V CDR1 and CDR2: SGHAT, FQNNGV. The DNA of the CDR3 is TGTGCCAGCAGCTTAGATCAACAGCTCTACGAGCAGTACTTC. Its translation is CASSLDQQLYEQYF.

V gene TRBV7-9 combines with J gene TRBJ2-5; tentatively, D is TRBD2 (5 bases). CDR3 length equals 13 residues. Per germline, CDR1 SEHNR and CDR2 FQNEAQ (reference sequence). V lost 8 bases to trimming and J lost 1 base, with 11 bases between them. The CDR3 DNA sequence: TGTGCCAGCGGGCCGGGGATCCAAGAGACCCAGTACTTC. This gives the protein CASGPGIQETQYF.

This clonotype was counted ten times or more. The chain has TRBV9 and TRBJ1-2; unclear D gene. CDR3 length: 13 amino acids. CDR1 is SGDLS, CDR2 YYNGEE, per germline. V gave up 3 bases and J gave up 8 bases, with 14 bases separating them. CDR3 protein: CASSGLRGEGYTF. The CDR3, as DNA: TGTGCCAGCAGCGGGCTCCGTGGGGAGGGCTACACCTTC. Using reference TRBV9 and TRBJ1-2 for the parts outside the CDR3, the full variable domain is DSGVTQTPKHLITATGQRVTLRCSPRSGDLSVYWYQQSLDQGLQFLIQYYNGEERAKGNILERFSAQQFPDLHSELNLSSLELGDSALYFCASSGLRGEGYTFGSGTRLTVV.

This clonotype was counted many times. As DNA, the CDR3 is TGCAGTGCCCAAAATGGGGCCTCGAACACTGAAGCTTTCTTT. Protein: CSAQNGASNTEAFF. This chain joins TRBV20-1 and TRBJ1-1, with D possibly matching TRBD1 (5 bases). Trimming left V 6 bases short and J 1 base short, with 15 bases between. CDR1 DFQATT and CDR2 SNEGSKA come from the germline V gene (reference sequence). The CDR3 spans 14 residues.

Ten or more counts support this clonotype. The chain couples TRBV6-1 to TRBJ1-2; 7 positions match TRBD1. The J segment lost 5 bases and the V segment lost 6 bases, leaving 12 bases of the junction unmatched. The CDR3 runs 15 residues. The germline CDR1 and CDR2 sequences are MNHNS and SASEGT. For the CDR3, the DNA is TGTGCCAGCAGCCCTTTTCCGACAGGGAATTATGGCTACACCTTC. This encodes CASSPFPTGNYGYTF.

In its sample, this clonotype was seen many times. The rearrangement links TRBV2 to TRBJ2-7, with TRBD1 matching over 10 bases. CDR1 is SNHLY, CDR2 FYNNEI, per germline. The length of the CDR3 is 18 residues. Trimming at V came to 6 bases and at J to 4 bases, leaving 18 bases not matched to a gene. The CDR3 region is CASRALGQGRGFGYEQYF. DNA of the CDR3: TGTGCCAGCAGGGCGTTGGGACAGGGGAGAGGATTTGGGTACGAGCAGTACTTC.

The chain uses TRBV6-1 and TRBJ2-2; TRBD2 matches 14 bases. The germline CDR1 and CDR2 sequences are MNHNS and SASEGT. The CDR3 is made up of 17 amino acids. The J segment lost 4 bases and the V segment lost 6 bases, leaving 7 bases of the junction unmatched. CDR3 nucleotides: TGTGCCAGCAGCTGGACTAGCGGGAGGTCGGCCACCGGGGAGCTGTTTTTT. Translated, it gives CASSWTSGRSATGELFF.

The chain uses TRBV9 and TRBJ1-2, with D perhaps matching TRBD1 (6 bases). This CDR3 spans 15 amino acids. V shed 2 bases and J shed 4 bases, with 15 bases lying between them. Germline loops: CDR1 SGDLS, CDR2 YYNGEE. The chain's CDR3 is CASSVIPGHSYGYTF. CDR3 coding DNA: TGTGCCAGCAGCGTCATCCCGGGACACAGCTATGGCTACACCTTC.

Turning to this clonotype: With a much larger clone just one base away, this may be a read error. The chain employs TRBV7-8 and TRBJ2-7; maybe TRBD2 (6 bases). V shed 2 bases and J shed 7 bases, with 15 bases lying between them. The CDR3 sequence is 14 residues long. Germline CDR1 SGHVS, CDR2 FQNEAQ. CDR3 loop: CASSLRLVSNEQYF. DNA for the CDR3: TGTGCCAGCAGCTTAAGACTAGTAAGCAATGAGCAGTACTTC.

In regard to this clonotype: A much larger clone differs from this one at a single base, so this may be a read error. V usage is TRBV6-5 and J usage is TRBJ2-1, with 9 positions matching TRBD1. The end of the DNA is better explained by TRBJ2-7, so the J call may be wrong. Germline CDR1 MNHEY, CDR2 SVGAGI. The CDR3 extends over 17 amino acids. The CDR3, as DNA: TGTGCCAGCAGTTACGGCGACACAGGGGGCTCATACAATGAGCAGTACTTC. Translating it yields CASSYGDTGGSYNEQYF.

A few counts support this clonotype. J is TRBJ2-3 and V is TRBV5-1; D call uncertain. The DNA matches TRBJ2-5 better at its end, which makes the J call doubtful. The germline CDR1 and CDR2 sequences are SGHRS and YFSETQ. This CDR3 is 14 amino acids long. The CDR3 sequence: CASSLTIQPETQYF. The CDR3, as DNA: TGCGCCAGCAGCCTCACCATTCAACCAGAGACCCAGTACTTC.

Ten or more counts support this clonotype. V usage is TRBV14 and J usage is TRBJ2-5, with a possible D match to TRBD1 (6 bases). Trimming shortened V by 4 bases and J by 5 bases, and 11 bases separated the two germline ends. The germline V gene encodes CDR1 SGHDN and CDR2 FVKESK. CDR3 size: 13 residues. DNA of the CDR3: TGTGCCAGCAGCCTGGGGGCCGCGGAGACCCAGTACTTC. Its protein product is CASSLGAAETQYF.

Concerning this clonotype itself: With a far larger clone one base away, a read error is the likely cause. The chain couples TRBV12-3 or TRBV12-4 to TRBJ2-1, with 10 bases identical to TRBD1. The V segment lost 5 bases and the J segment 10 bases; nucleotides outside the gene matches: 11. This CDR3 has 15 amino acids. The CDR3 sequence: CASSTTGTGVYEQFF. In nucleotides, the CDR3 is TGTGCCAGCAGTACGACCGGGACAGGGGTCTACGAGCAGTTCTTC.

The V gene is TRBV7-9, the J gene TRBJ2-7; possibly TRBD1 or TRBD2 for D (5 bases each). Germline V gene lookup returns CDR1 SEHNR and CDR2 FQNEAQ (reference sequence). Trimming removed 5 bases at V and 2 bases at J, with 13 bases between. The CDR3 spans 14 residues. This CDR3 reads CASSQARDAYEQYF. DNA for the CDR3: TGTGCCAGCAGCCAAGCCCGGGACGCCTACGAGCAGTACTTC.

This clonotype has more than one count but fewer than ten. The chain couples TRBV4-1 to TRBJ1-1; TRBD1 matches 8 bases. V lost 1 base and J lost 5; bases outside the gene matches: 9. The CDR3 consists of 16 residues. CDR1 and CDR2 from the germline V gene are MGHRA and YSYEKL. The CDR3 coding sequence is TGCGCCAGCAGCCAAGCACAGGGGGTAGCTGCTACTGAAGCTTTCTTT. This sequence encodes CASSQAQGVAATEAFF.

A few counts support this clonotype. V and J are TRBV19 and TRBJ1-1, with a possible D match to TRBD1 (6 bases). V lost 5 bases to trimming and J lost 4 bases, with 14 bases between them. The CDR3 length is 14 residues. CDR1 LNHDA and CDR2 SQIVND come from the germline V gene (reference sequence). The CDR3 loop is CASSEKTGPTEAFF. DNA for the CDR3: TGTGCCAGTAGTGAAAAAACAGGGCCCACTGAAGCTTTCTTT.